Listed below are T cell receptor beta chains from one sample, sequenced in a study of blood T cell repertoires in COVID-19. Data came from immunoSEQ multiplex PCR; TCRdb stores just in-frame clones and leaves some out. The sample includes roughly 170,000 clones, roughly 84% of them seen just once. The sequenced material came from peripheral blood. These receptor sequences come from a woman between 45 and 60 years old with COVID-19, enrolled during active disease. CDR3s include the opening cysteine and the closing phenylalanine or tryptophan. D genes are given only for firm matches. Rows give clone size only sometimes, using once, few, many, or a class for an expanded clone.

cdr3_nt,cdr3_aa,j_call,v_call,clone_size,d_call
TGTGCCAGCAGCTTGGCCACAGGGGGCCAAGAGACCCAGTACTTC,CASSLATGGQETQYF,TRBJ2-5,TRBV5-4,-,TRBD1
TGTGCCAGCAGTGAGTCCAGAACTAACTATGGCTACACCTTC,CASSESRTNYGYTF,TRBJ1-2,TRBV2,-,-
TGTGCCACCAGCATAGGGGCGGTCAATCAGCCCCAGCATTTT,CATSIGAVNQPQHF,TRBJ1-5,TRBV15,-,-
TGTGCCAGCAGCCACGGACAGAACACTGAAGCTTTCTTT,CASSHGQNTEAFF,TRBJ1-1,TRBV3-1/TRBV3-2,many,-
TGCGCCAGCAGCTTGGGTCCAGGGAAATTCTCAAATGAGCAGTTCTTC,CASSLGPGKFSNEQFF,TRBJ2-1,TRBV5-1,few,-
TGTGCCAGCAGCTCGAGTTCCGGGTTCGTCTATGGCTACACCTTC,CASSSSSGFVYGYTF,TRBJ1-2,TRBV5-6,-,-
TGTGCCAGCAGCCCTCGGGGGGGGAATGTAGCCGGGGAGCTGTTTTTT,CASSPRGGNVAGELFF,TRBJ2-2,TRBV6-2/TRBV6-3,-,TRBD2
TGTCACGTCAGGTCCCCTATGGACGAGCAGTACTTC,CHVRSPMDEQYF,TRBJ2-7,TRBV27,-,-
TGTGCCAGCAGCTCGACAGGGACCACCGGGGAGCTGTTTTTT,CASSSTGTTGELFF,TRBJ2-2,TRBV7-3,-,TRBD1
TGTGCCTGGAGCACCCCGGTCGACATTCAGTACTTC,CAWSTPVDIQYF,TRBJ2-4,TRBV30,few,-
TGTGCCTGGAGTGGTGCAGGGGGCGGGAGCTATGGCTACACCTTC,CAWSGAGGGSYGYTF,TRBJ1-2,TRBV30,-,TRBD1
TGTGCCAGCAGCCCAGAGGGGGGACAGTGGGATACGCAGTATTTT,CASSPEGGQWDTQYF,TRBJ2-3,TRBV7-3,-,-
TGCGCCAGCAGCCAAGATTGGGACAGGGGCTATGGCTACACCTTC,CASSQDWDRGYGYTF,TRBJ1-2,TRBV4-1,-,TRBD1
TGTGCCAGCCGGACCGCAACAGGGGGAAGCTACAATGAGCAGTTCTTC,CASRTATGGSYNEQFF,TRBJ2-1,TRBV27,-,TRBD1
TGTGCCAGTAATCCCTTCGGGACAGGACGATACGAGCAGTACTTC,CASNPFGTGRYEQYF,TRBJ2-7,TRBV19,-,TRBD1
TGTGCCAGCAGCCCTGGACAGGGCCTAGCCAAAAACATTCAGTACTTC,CASSPGQGLAKNIQYF,TRBJ2-4,TRBV7-6,-,TRBD1
TGTGCCAGCAGTTACTCGGGGGGGGAGGAGCCCCAGCATTTT,CASSYSGGEEPQHF,TRBJ1-5,TRBV6-5,once,-
TGTGCCAGCAGTAGAAAAATACAGGGGCGTAATGGCTACACCTTC,CASSRKIQGRNGYTF,TRBJ1-2,TRBV25-1,-,TRBD1
TGTGCCAGCAGCCAGACCGGGACTAGCGGGGGGTACACAGATACGCAGTATTTT,CASSQTGTSGGYTDTQYF,TRBJ2-3,TRBV13,-,TRBD2
TGTGCCAGCAGCCGGGGCGGGACTAGCGGGGAGGAAGAGACCCAGTACTTC,CASSRGGTSGEEETQYF,TRBJ2-5,TRBV5-4,-,TRBD2
TGTGCCAGCAGCCCCCAGGGACAGCCCTACGAGCAGTACTTC,CASSPQGQPYEQYF,TRBJ2-7,TRBV7-9,-,TRBD1
TGTGCCTGGAGACTAGCGGGGGGGATTGGCGGGGAGCTGTTTTTT,CAWRLAGGIGGELFF,TRBJ2-2,TRBV30,-,TRBD2
TGTGCCAGCAGCCCTTCTCAGGGACAACTAAGGGGACAGCCCCAGCATTTT,CASSPSQGQLRGQPQHF,TRBJ1-5,TRBV6-2/TRBV6-3,-,-
TGTGCCAGCAGTGGACAAGTCAGGGGTCAGCAAGAGACCCAGTACTTC,CASSGQVRGQQETQYF,TRBJ2-5,TRBV2,-,-
TGTGCCAGCACCTCCGGACAGACGGTCGGTAATGAAAAACTGTTTTTT,CASTSGQTVGNEKLFF,TRBJ1-4,TRBV28,-,-
TGTGCCAGCAGCTTAAACAGGGGCAATCAGCCCCAGCATTTT,CASSLNRGNQPQHF,TRBJ1-5,TRBV11-2,-,-
TGTGCCTGGAGTCCCAGGGGGATTGAGACCCAGTACTTC,CAWSPRGIETQYF,TRBJ2-5,TRBV30,-,TRBD1